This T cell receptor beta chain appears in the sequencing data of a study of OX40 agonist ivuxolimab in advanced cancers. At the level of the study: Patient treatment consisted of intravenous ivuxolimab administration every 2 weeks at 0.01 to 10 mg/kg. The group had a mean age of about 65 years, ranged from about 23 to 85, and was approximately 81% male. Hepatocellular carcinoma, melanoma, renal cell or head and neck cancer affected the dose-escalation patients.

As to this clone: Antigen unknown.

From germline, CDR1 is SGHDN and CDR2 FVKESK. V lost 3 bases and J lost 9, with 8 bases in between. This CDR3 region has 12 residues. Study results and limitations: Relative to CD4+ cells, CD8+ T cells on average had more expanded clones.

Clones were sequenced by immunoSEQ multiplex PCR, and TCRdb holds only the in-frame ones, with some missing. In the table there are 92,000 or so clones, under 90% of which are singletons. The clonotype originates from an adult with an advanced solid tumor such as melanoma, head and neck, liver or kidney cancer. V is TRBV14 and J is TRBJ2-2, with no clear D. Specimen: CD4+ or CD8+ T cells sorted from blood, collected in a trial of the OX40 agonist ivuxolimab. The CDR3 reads CASSHGVWELFF. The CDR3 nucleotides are TGTGCCAGCAGCCATGGGGTGTGGGAGCTGTTTTTT.